The clone carrying this T cell receptor (beta chain) was seen a few times. Its antigen is undetermined. Preparing the TCRbeta library involved the use of unique molecular identifiers. TCRdb re-called the PCR reads through MiXCR, storing one row per CDR3 protein. The sample includes 550,000 to 800,000 distinct CDR3 sequences, under 15% of them seen just once. These data come from a study of T-cell reconstitution after alpha-beta-depleted transplantation in children. The CDR3 length is 14 residues. Looked up from germline, CDR1 is LNHNV and CDR2 is YYDKDF (reference sequence). With 0 bases removed from V and 3 bases from J, the gap between germline ends came to 9 bases. Study-wide findings and caveats: About two months after transplant, alpha-beta T cells reportedly came from several hundred expanded graft clones.

This specimen consisted of PBMCs, obtained before TCRalphabeta/CD19-depleted stem cell transplant. The receptor's source is a girl aged 2 to 9 with congenital amegakaryocytic thrombocytopenia, due to receive a stem cell transplant. This sequence joins TRBV15 and TRBJ2-7; weak D call: TRBD2 (5 bases). The CDR3 nucleotides are TGTGCCACCAGCAGAGATATACTAGACTACGAGCAGTACTTC. It translates to CATSRDILDYEQYF.